These 32 T cell receptor beta chains were sequenced from one sample in a study of cytomegalovirus exposure and HLA in healthy donors. 60 Vbeta and 13 Jbeta primers were used in PCR. The assay was immunoSEQ multiplex PCR, and TCRdb's table has in-frame clones only and misses some. The sample lists some 250,000 clones, approximately 82% occurring once. Sample: PBMCs. These TCRs come from a woman aged 55-69 years in good health and CMV-seropositive.

This clone turned up a few times. The V and J genes are TRBV5-6 and TRBJ1-1; no reliable D call. The V and J ends lost 0 bases and 3 bases respectively, with 12 bases between them. From germline, CDR1 is SGHDT and CDR2 YYEEEE. CDR3 length: 15 residues. In nucleotides, the CDR3 is TGTGCCAGCAGCTTGGCTGTGCGGAGGGACACTGAAGCTTTCTTT. Residues: CASSLAVRRDTEAFF.

This clone was seen a few times. V gene TRBV7-6 combines with J gene TRBJ1-4; 9 nucleotides match TRBD1. Losses at the gene ends were 5 bases for V and 7 bases for J; bases not matched to a gene: 11. CDR1 and CDR2 (germline): SGHVS, FNYEAQ. The CDR3 loop spans 16 amino acids. CDR3 nucleotides: TGTGCCAGCAGCCCGGACAGGGGCGCCTCTCCTGAAAAACTGTTTTTT. This gives the protein CASSPDRGASPEKLFF.

The gene calls are TRBV30 and TRBJ1-2, with 7 bases fitting TRBD1. The V and J ends lost 1 base and 1 base, in that order; junction bases with no gene match: 15. The CDR3 is 18 amino acids. The V gene's germline CDR1 is GTSNPN and CDR2 SVGIG (reference sequence). The CDR3, as DNA: TGTGCCTGGAGTGGGTCAGGGACAGCTTTTTATCTTAACTATGGCTACACCTTC. Protein sequence: CAWSGSGTAFYLNYGYTF.

This chain joins TRBV7-9 and TRBJ2-4; D perhaps matches TRBD1 (6 bases). V lost 2 bases, J lost 1 base, and 6 bases lay in between. Per the germline V gene, CDR1 is SEHNR and CDR2 is FQNEAQ (reference sequence). The CDR3 covers 14 residues. CDR3 coding DNA: TGTGCCAGCAGCTTACAGGGGGCCAAAAACATTCAGTACTTC. Translation: CASSLQGAKNIQYF.

This chain joins TRBV30 and TRBJ1-2; TRBD1 agrees at 7 bases. V lost 0 bases and J lost 3; bases outside the gene matches: 13. In germline, CDR1 is GTSNPN, CDR2 SVGIG (reference sequence). The CDR3 sequence is 17 residues long. The CDR3 is CAWSVFPRQGGHYGYTF. In nucleotides, the CDR3 is TGTGCCTGGAGTGTATTCCCCCGACAGGGAGGTCACTATGGCTACACCTTC.

V is TRBV18 and J is TRBJ1-2, with D maybe TRBD1 (6 bases). Per the germline V gene, CDR1 is KGHSH and CDR2 is LQKENI. The CDR3 loop spans 15 amino acids. V was trimmed by 0 bases and J by 4 bases, leaving 12 bases between them. The CDR3 DNA is TGTGCCAGCTCACCACCGGCAGGGGCGGGCTATGGCTACACCTTC. It translates to CASSPPAGAGYGYTF.

In DNA, the CDR3 is TGTGCCAGCAGTTACGCCAGCGGGAGCTCCTACAATGAGCAGTTCTTC. It yields the protein CASSYASGSSYNEQFF. This chain connects TRBV6-5 to TRBJ2-1, with 8 bases aligning to TRBD2. There are 16 residues in the CDR3. With V trimmed by 2 bases and J by 0 bases, 3 bases remained unmatched. Germline V gene sequence: CDR1 MNHEY, CDR2 SVGAGI.

The CDR3 loop is CASSATDRGSGNTIYF. As DNA, the CDR3 is TGTGCCAGCAGCGCCACAGACAGGGGCTCTGGAAACACCATATATTTT. V and J are TRBV11-1 and TRBJ1-3; 8 positions match TRBD1. Germline V gene lookup returns CDR1 SGHAT and CDR2 FQDESV (reference sequence). Losses at the gene ends were 5 bases for V and 0 bases for J; bases not matched to a gene: 6. CDR3 length equals 16 residues.

The chain has TRBV7-8 and TRBJ1-5, with 10 bases lining up with TRBD1. CDR1 and CDR2 (germline): SGHVS, FQNEAQ. The V and J ends lost 7 bases and 6 bases, in that order; junction bases with no gene match: 15. The CDR3 sequence is 17 residues long. The CDR3 DNA follows: TGTGCCAGCACCGACACCATGGGACAGGGGTCTTTTCAGCCCCAGCATTTT. Residues: CASTDTMGQGSFQPQHF.

This chain joins TRBV29-1 and TRBJ1-5; the D is unclear. V lost 3 bases, J lost 1 base, and 7 bases lay in between. CDR3 size: 13 residues. In germline, CDR1 is SQVTM, CDR2 ANQGSEA. The CDR3 coding sequence is TGCAGCGTTGAGTCGGGGAGCAATCAGCCCCAGCATTTT. Protein: CSVESGSNQPQHF.

The chain has TRBV5-1 and TRBJ2-5, with 8 bases aligning to TRBD1. The J call could be wrong; TRBJ2-7 is a better fit for the DNA end. The CDR3 covers 19 residues. Germline V gene data show CDR1 as SGHRS and CDR2 as YFSETQ. The CDR3 bases are TGCGCCAGCAGCCCCTGGAGGGGGGTCGCCGGGACAGGATCTTACGAGCAGTACTTC. Its protein product is CASSPWRGVAGTGSYEQYF.

The rearrangement links TRBV6-5 to TRBJ2-3; tentatively, D is TRBD2 (6 bases). Per the germline V gene, CDR1 is MNHEY and CDR2 is SVGAGI. The CDR3 contains 13 residues. Trimming left V 2 bases short and J 5 bases short, with 8 bases between. For the CDR3, the DNA is TGTGCCAGCAGTTACCCGGGACTAGATACGCAGTATTTT. Translation: CASSYPGLDTQYF.

The chain links TRBV29-1 to TRBJ2-1; 7 bases are shared with TRBD2. The V gene end was trimmed by 0 bases and the J gene end by 4 bases; junction bases not matched to a gene: 12. Germline lookup yields CDR1 SQVTM and CDR2 ANQGSEA. CDR3 size: 17 residues. CDR3 DNA: TGCAGCGTTGAAGATCGGGGAGCGGGGAGAGGGTACAATGAGCAGTTCTTC. Amino acid sequence: CSVEDRGAGRGYNEQFF.

V and J are TRBV29-1 and TRBJ1-5; no reliable D call. Trimming took 3 bases from V and 4 from J, leaving 13 bases between them. CDR3 length equals 14 residues. Germline loops: CDR1 SQVTM, CDR2 ANQGSEA. The chain's CDR3 is CSVDSGFGNQPQHF. In DNA, the CDR3 is TGCAGCGTTGATTCCGGGTTCGGGAATCAGCCCCAGCATTTT.

This chain uses TRBV6-1 with TRBJ1-1; the match to TRBD1 covers 8 bases. The CDR3 runs 14 residues. Per the germline V gene, CDR1 is MNHNS and CDR2 is SASEGT. J lost 5 bases, V lost 7 bases, and 9 bases had no gene match. CDR3 region: CASTRTGTETEAFF. The CDR3, as DNA: TGTGCCAGCACCCGGACAGGGACGGAGACTGAAGCTTTCTTT.

The rearrangement uses TRBV28 and TRBJ2-2; TRBD2 matches at 12 bases. The CDR3 runs to 17 residues. Germline loops: CDR1 MDHEN, CDR2 SYDVKM. V trimming: 1 base; J trimming: 3 bases; junction bases outside the gene matches: 3. The CDR3 nucleotides read TGTGCCAGCAGTTTATTACGACTAGCGGGAGACACCGGGGAGCTGTTTTTT. Its translation: CASSLLRLAGDTGELFF.

This sequence joins TRBV28 and TRBJ2-7, with D possibly TRBD2 on 6 matching bases. The CDR3 length is 12 residues. The germline V gene encodes CDR1 MDHEN and CDR2 SYDVKM. The CDR3 protein is CATAGRRDVQYF. The CDR3 DNA reads TGTGCAACAGCGGGCAGGCGCGACGTGCAGTACTTC.

The V call is TRBV18, the J call TRBJ1-1; TRBD1 agrees at 12 bases. Per the germline V gene, CDR1 is KGHSH and CDR2 is LQKENI. The CDR3 extends over 15 amino acids. V trimming: 6 bases; J trimming: 5 bases; junction bases outside the gene matches: 7. CDR3 amino acids: CASSLGQGARTEAFF. The CDR3 DNA follows: TGTGCCAGCTCCCTGGGACAGGGGGCAAGAACTGAAGCTTTCTTT.

On this clone: A junction end diverges from the germline sequence, so it may reflect a read error. This chain uses TRBV7-9 with TRBJ2-1, with 9 bases that match TRBD2. Per the germline V gene, CDR1 is SEHNR and CDR2 is FQNEAQ (reference sequence). The length of the CDR3 is 18 residues. Here the CDR3 reads CSSSLVGREGRRRNEQFF. The CDR3 DNA reads TGTTCCAGCAGCTTAGTTGGGCGGGAGGGCCGTAGGCGCAATGAGCAGTTCTTC. Drawing the rest from reference TRBV7-9 and TRBJ2-1, the complete variable domain is DTGVSQNPRHKITKRGQNVTFRCDPISEHNRLYWYRQTLGQGPEFLTYFQNEAQLEKSRLLSDRFSAERPKGSFSTLEIQRTEQGDSAMYLCSSSLVGREGRRRNEQFFGPGTRLTVL.

This rearrangement joins TRBV4-1 to TRBJ2-1; no clear D. The CDR3 covers 15 residues. CDR1 is MGHRA and CDR2 is YSYEKL in the germline V gene. V lost 0 bases, J lost 7 bases, and 13 bases lay in between. The CDR3 sequence is CASSQDRSLANEQFF. The CDR3 DNA sequence: TGCGCCAGCAGCCAAGATCGGTCCCTTGCGAATGAGCAGTTCTTC.

The chain couples TRBV9 to TRBJ1-1; 8 nucleotides line up with TRBD1. The junction had 5 bases not matched to a gene; V was cut back by 0 bases and J by 4 bases. Germline V gene data show CDR1 as SGDLS and CDR2 as YYNGEE. CDR3 length: 15 residues. The DNA for the CDR3 is TGTGCCAGCAGCGTAGCTCCTACAGGGGGCACTGAAGCTTTCTTT. It translates to CASSVAPTGGTEAFF.

The V call is TRBV29-1, the J call TRBJ1-1; D possibly corresponds to TRBD1 (5 bases). Looked up from germline, CDR1 is SQVTM and CDR2 is ANQGSEA. This CDR3 has 13 residues. V was pared by 7 bases and J by 4 bases, with 16 bases between. This CDR3 reads CSAQDSPVTEAFF. The CDR3, as DNA: TGCAGCGCGCAAGACAGTCCGGTCACTGAAGCTTTCTTT.

This clone occurred a few times. This chain uses TRBV11-2 with TRBJ1-1; D unclear. Germline CDR1 and CDR2: SGHAT and FQNNGV. The V end lost 5 bases, the J end lost 0 bases, and 13 bases lay between the germline ends. This CDR3 has 15 residues. CDR3 loop: CASSLREYMNTEAFF. The DNA for the CDR3 is TGTGCCAGCAGCCTCCGGGAGTACATGAACACTGAAGCTTTCTTT. Full variable domain (outside the CDR3, taken from reference TRBV11-2 and TRBJ1-1): EAGVAQSPRYKIIEKRQSVAFWCNPISGHATLYWYQQILGQGPKLLIQFQNNGVVDDSQLPKDRFSAERLKGVDSTLKIQPAKLEDSAVYLCASSLREYMNTEAFFGQGTRLTVV.

This clone has more than one count but fewer than ten. CDR3 sequence: CSVVWRSGSGNTIYF. CDR3 in DNA: TGCAGCGTTGTATGGAGAAGTGGCTCTGGAAACACCATATATTTT. The V gene is TRBV29-1, the J gene TRBJ1-3; no definite D call. CDR1 SQVTM and CDR2 ANQGSEA come from the germline V gene. The CDR3 totals 15 residues. V lost 4 bases and J lost 0, with 13 bases in between.

The rearrangement uses TRBV5-4 and TRBJ2-1; 12 positions agree with TRBD2. V lost 3 bases, J lost 9 bases, and 7 bases stayed unmatched. The CDR3 has 15 amino acids. Germline V gene sequence: CDR1 SGHNT, CDR2 YYREEE (reference sequence). The CDR3 loop is CASSSRLAGALEQFF. The CDR3 nucleotides are TGTGCCAGCAGCTCCAGACTAGCGGGAGCCCTTGAGCAGTTCTTC.

This sequence joins TRBV10-3 and TRBJ2-7; TRBD1 aligns across 8 bases. Germline V gene sequence: CDR1 ENHRY, CDR2 SYGVKD. The J segment lost 1 base and the V segment lost 2 bases, leaving 10 bases of the junction unmatched. The CDR3 runs 17 residues. Here the CDR3 DNA reads TGTGCCATCAGTGAGGCAGGGACAGGTCCGAGGTCCTACGAGCAGTACTTC. It is translated as CAISEAGTGPRSYEQYF.

The genes are TRBV7-2 and TRBJ1-5; weak D call: TRBD1 (5 bases). Germline V gives CDR1 SGHTA, CDR2 FQGNSA. CDR3 size: 16 residues. The V gene lost 5 bases and the J gene lost 5 bases, with 19 bases spanning the gap. CDR3 protein: CASSTNRAGSDQPQHF. The CDR3, as DNA: TGTGCCAGCAGCACTAATAGGGCAGGGTCGGATCAGCCCCAGCATTTT.

This clone has only one observation. CDR3 sequence reads: CAISYRVINSGANVLTF. In DNA form, the CDR3 reads TGTGCCATCAGTTACAGGGTCATAAACTCTGGGGCCAACGTCCTGACTTTC. V gene TRBV10-3 combines with J gene TRBJ2-6; tentative D call: TRBD1 (6 bases). The V gene lost 5 bases and the J gene lost 0 bases, with 14 bases spanning the gap. This CDR3 comprises 17 residues. The germline CDR1 and CDR2 sequences are ENHRY and SYGVKD.

The chain has TRBV5-1 and TRBJ2-5, with D unclear. Looked up from germline, CDR1 is SGHRS and CDR2 is YFSETQ. CDR3 length: 15 amino acids. Trimming stripped 0 bases from V and 1 base from J, with 10 bases between. The CDR3 nucleotides are TGCGCCAGCAGCTTGGAGTTGGGCCCCCAAGAGACCCAGTACTTC. Translated: CASSLELGPQETQYF.

This clone has a handful of counts. The chain couples TRBV13 to TRBJ2-7; 10 nucleotides align to TRBD2. V dropped 5 bases and J dropped 1; count of bases not matched to a gene: 14. From germline, CDR1 is PRHDT and CDR2 FYEKMQ (reference sequence). This CDR3 has 18 amino acids. In DNA, the CDR3 is TGTGCCAGCAGCCCGGGCGGAGCGGGAGGGACTAGTTCCTACGAGCAGTACTTC. Its protein is CASSPGGAGGTSSYEQYF.

The chain recombines TRBV28 with TRBJ1-6; D gene unclear. The CDR3 spans 14 residues. Deletions cut 3 bases from V and 5 bases from J, with 8 bases between. Germline V lookup: CDR1 MDHEN, CDR2 SYDVKM. The CDR3 protein is CASSFNGDNSPLHF. The CDR3 DNA follows: TGTGCCAGCAGTTTCAACGGAGATAATTCACCCCTCCACTTT. The complete variable domain, with remaining parts taken from reference TRBV28 and TRBJ1-6, reads DVKVTQSSRYLVKRTGEKVFLECVQDMDHENMFWYRQDPGLGLRLIYFSYDVKMKEKGDIPEGYSVSREKKERFSLILESASTNQTSMYLCASSFNGDNSPLHFGNGTRLTVT.

The chain is built from TRBV30 and TRBJ2-3; TRBD2 matches 8 bases. The CDR3 runs to 15 residues. With V trimmed by 4 bases and J by 4 bases, 10 bases remained unmatched. The germline V gene encodes CDR1 GTSNPN and CDR2 SVGIG (reference sequence). This CDR3 is CAWKLAGGGSDTQYF. CDR3 DNA: TGTGCCTGGAAATTGGCGGGAGGTGGGTCAGATACGCAGTATTTT.